A single T cell receptor beta chain is shown here with its context. The data originate from a study of T cell changes during pregnancy in multiple sclerosis. Repertoires were generated with immunoSEQ multiplex PCR, while TCRdb's copy carries only in-frame clones and drops some. In the table there are 57,000 or so clones, about 91% of which are singletons. The CDR3 consists of 13 residues. The V gene lost 0 bases and the J gene lost 3 bases, with 6 bases spanning the gap. Germline CDR1 reads SGDLS; CDR2 reads YYNGEE. This chain connects TRBV9 to TRBJ1-2; the D gene is possibly TRBD1 (6 bases). This sequence was found in a female donor in good health, enrolled as a control in a pregnancy study. This sample comprised peripheral blood, obtained after pregnancy. The CDR3 protein is CASSVGTDYGYTF. CDR3 nucleotides: TGTGCCAGCAGCGTAGGGACAGACTATGGCTACACCTTC.